The 4 T cell receptor beta chains presented below share a single source sample, sequenced in a study of blood T cell repertoires in COVID-19. Clones were sequenced by immunoSEQ multiplex PCR, and TCRdb holds only the in-frame ones, with some missing. Of roughly 200,000 clones in the sample, 86% are singletons; the top ten hold 5% to 7%. The sample was PBMCs or T cells enriched from blood (not recorded which). The receptors come from a man between 40 and 49 years old with acute COVID-19.

This chain connects TRBV9 to TRBJ1-3, with D tentatively TRBD1 (5 bases). In germline, CDR1 is SGDLS, CDR2 YYNGEE. This CDR3 has 15 amino acids. Trimming took 3 bases from V and 2 from J, leaving 12 bases between them. The CDR3 DNA is TGTGCCAGCAGCGCCGACACAGGTCCTGGAAACACCATATATTTT. Its protein product is CASSADTGPGNTIYF.

The chain is built from TRBV30 and TRBJ1-1; 7 bases agree with TRBD1. The ends lost 3 bases at V and 3 bases at J; junction bases unmatched: 4. The CDR3 runs 13 residues. Germline lookup yields CDR1 GTSNPN and CDR2 SVGIG (reference sequence). In nucleotides, the CDR3 is TGTGCCTGGAGCCCCGACAGGGACACTGAAGCTTTCTTT. It specifies CAWSPDRDTEAFF. The full variable domain, rest sourced from reference TRBV30 and TRBJ1-1, is SQTIHQWPATLVQPVGSPLSLECTVEGTSNPNLYWYRQAAGRGLQLLFYSVGIGQISSEVPQNLSASRPQDRQFILSSKKLLLSDSGFYLCAWSPDRDTEAFFGQGTRLTVV.

The chain links TRBV25-1 to TRBJ2-7; 7 bases match TRBD1. V lost 6 bases to trimming and J lost 6 bases; unmatched junction nucleotides: 2. This CDR3 has 11 residues. Germline V gene lookup returns CDR1 MGHDK and CDR2 SYGVNS. CDR3 DNA: TGTGCCAGCAGCCCAGGGGGCGAGCAGTACTTC. It yields the protein CASSPGGEQYF.

The rearrangement links TRBV4-1 to TRBJ2-5; 9 nucleotides agree with TRBD1. The J segment lost 8 bases and the V segment lost 1 base, leaving 8 bases of the junction unmatched. There are 15 residues in the CDR3. Germline V lookup: CDR1 MGHRA, CDR2 YSYEKL. CDR3 nucleotide sequence: TGCGCCAGCAGCCAAGTGGGACAGGGAATGGAAACCCAGTACTTC. As protein: CASSQVGQGMETQYF.